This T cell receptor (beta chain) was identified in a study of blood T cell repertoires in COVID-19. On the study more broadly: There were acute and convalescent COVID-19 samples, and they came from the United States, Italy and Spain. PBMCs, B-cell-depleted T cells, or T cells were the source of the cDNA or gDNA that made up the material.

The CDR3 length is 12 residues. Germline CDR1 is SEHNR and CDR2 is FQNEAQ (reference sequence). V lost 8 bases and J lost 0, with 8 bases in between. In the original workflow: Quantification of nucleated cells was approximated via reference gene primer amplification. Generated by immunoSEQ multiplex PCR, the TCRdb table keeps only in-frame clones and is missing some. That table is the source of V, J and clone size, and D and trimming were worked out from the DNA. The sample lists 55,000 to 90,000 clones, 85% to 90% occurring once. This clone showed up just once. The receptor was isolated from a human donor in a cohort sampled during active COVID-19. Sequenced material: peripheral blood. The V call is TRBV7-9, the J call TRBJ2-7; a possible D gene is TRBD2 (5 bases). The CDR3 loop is CASEGSSYEQYF. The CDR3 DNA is TGTGCCAGCGAAGGGAGCTCCTACGAGCAGTACTTC.